Below, 24 T cell receptor beta chains from the same sample are listed, as sequenced in a study of blood T cell repertoires in COVID-19. Repertoires were generated with immunoSEQ multiplex PCR, while TCRdb's copy carries only in-frame clones and drops some. The top ten hold around 7% of the sample, which has around 200,000 clones, 80% seen once. The sequenced material came from PBMCs or T cells enriched from blood (not recorded which). The receptors stem from a woman between 35 and 50 years old with acute COVID-19.

The V gene is TRBV7-2, the J gene TRBJ2-7, with 7 bases identical to TRBD1. V was clipped by 4 bases and J by 6 bases; unmatched bases: 6. The CDR3 length is 13 residues. Germline CDR1 SGHTA, CDR2 FQGNSA. This chain's CDR3 is CASSSDRVREQYF. The CDR3 DNA reads TGTGCCAGCAGCTCAGACAGGGTTCGCGAGCAGTACTTC.

This sequence joins TRBV11-2 and TRBJ2-3, with TRBD2 identical over 8 bases. The CDR3 sequence is 16 residues long. Germline-derived CDR1 and CDR2 are SGHAT and FQNNGV. Trimming removed 0 bases from V and 2 bases from J; junction bases left unmatched: 4. The DNA for the CDR3 is TGTGCCAGCAGCTTAGATGGCGGGGGGCCCACAGATACGCAGTATTTT. It specifies CASSLDGGGPTDTQYF.

The gene calls are TRBV5-6 and TRBJ1-6; the match to TRBD1 covers 7 bases. Germline V gene sequence: CDR1 SGHDT, CDR2 YYEEEE. Losses at the gene ends were 3 bases for V and 8 bases for J; bases not matched to a gene: 14. The CDR3 totals 17 residues. Here the CDR3 reads CASSSRRGTAFYSPLHF. The CDR3 DNA follows: TGTGCCAGCAGCTCGCGGAGAGGGACAGCCTTTTATTCACCCCTCCACTTT.

CDR3: CASSPPVQSAKNIQYF. The CDR3 region has the DNA TGTGCCAGCTCACCACCAGTTCAGTCTGCCAAAAACATTCAGTACTTC. V and J are TRBV18 and TRBJ2-4; D call uncertain. The germline CDR1 and CDR2 sequences are KGHSH and LQKENI. CDR3 size: 16 residues. Trimming stripped 0 bases from V and 1 base from J, with 10 bases between.

This clone was seen more than once but under ten times. The chain couples TRBV18 to TRBJ1-2; tentatively, D is TRBD1 (5 bases). Germline assignment: CDR1 KGHSH and CDR2 LQKENI. The V gene lost 6 bases and the J gene lost 8 bases, with 16 bases spanning the gap. This CDR3 has 13 amino acids. CDR3 DNA sequence: TGTGCCAGCTCCCCAGGAGGGGATTCGGGCTACACCTTC. This encodes CASSPGGDSGYTF.

This sequence joins TRBV29-1 and TRBJ1-4; D unresolved. The V end lost 4 bases, the J end lost 3 bases, and 12 bases lay between the germline ends. This CDR3 is built from 14 residues. CDR1 and CDR2 (germline): SQVTM, ANQGSEA. The CDR3, as DNA: TGCAGCGTTGCATCCGCAGGCTCTAATGAAAAACTGTTTTTT. Translation gives CSVASAGSNEKLFF.

The genes are TRBV5-6 and TRBJ1-2; the D is unclear. V dropped 1 base and J dropped 1 base, with 8 bases sitting between them. This CDR3 has 14 amino acids. Looked up from germline, CDR1 is SGHDT and CDR2 is YYEEEE. CDR3: CASSLLVVNYGYTF. The CDR3 region has the DNA TGTGCCAGCAGCTTGCTAGTGGTTAACTATGGCTACACCTTC. Full variable domain (missing parts from reference TRBV5-6 and TRBJ1-2): DAGVTQSPTHLIKTRGQQVTLRCSPKSGHDTVSWYQQALGQGPQFIFQYYEEEERQRGNFPDRFSGHQFPNYSSELNVNALLLGDSALYLCASSLLVVNYGYTFGSGTRLTVV.

J is TRBJ2-5 and V is TRBV9; D ambiguous. V was clipped by 3 bases and J by 1 base, with 10 bases between them. CDR3 length equals 14 residues. CDR1 and CDR2 (germline): SGDLS, YYNGEE. DNA of the CDR3: TGTGCCAGCAGCGCAACCCACAGCCAAGAGACCCAGTACTTC. Translating it yields CASSATHSQETQYF.

V is TRBV27 and J is TRBJ2-7; 9 bases agree with TRBD1. CDR1 and CDR2 (germline): MNHEY, SMNVEV (reference sequence). The CDR3 is made up of 16 amino acids. The V gene end was trimmed by 3 bases and the J gene end by 2 bases; junction bases not matched to a gene: 8. CDR3 in amino acids: CASSFEPGQGTYEQYF. For the CDR3, the DNA is TGTGCCAGCAGTTTCGAACCGGGACAGGGAACCTACGAGCAGTACTTC.

The chain uses TRBV15 and TRBJ1-4; 10 nucleotides match TRBD1. The CDR3 spans 15 residues. The junction had 8 bases not matched to a gene; V was cut back by 7 bases and J by 6 bases. The germline V gene has CDR1 LNHNV and CDR2 YYDKDF (reference sequence). The CDR3 DNA reads as TGTGCCACCAACCAGGACAGGGGGGCGGATGAAAAACTGTTTTTT. Protein product: CATNQDRGADEKLFF. Supplemented by reference TRBV15 and TRBJ1-4, the full variable domain reads DAMVIQNPRYQVTQFGKPVTLSCSQTLNHNVMYWYQQKSSQAPKLLFHYYDKDFNNEADTPDNFQSRRPNTSFCFLDIRSPGLGDTAMYLCATNQDRGADEKLFFGSGTQLSVL.

The J gene is TRBJ1-2, the V gene TRBV7-9, with 7 positions matching TRBD1. The CDR3 has 13 amino acids. CDR1 and CDR2 (germline): SEHNR, FQNEAQ (reference sequence). The junction had 7 bases not matched to a gene; V was cut back by 5 bases and J by 7 bases. The CDR3 DNA is TGTGCCAGCAGCCCCGACAGGGTAGGTGGCTACACCTTC. It yields the protein CASSPDRVGGYTF.

The CDR3 loop is CASSYLTAPNQPQHF. CDR3 nucleotides: TGTGCCAGCAGTTACCTGACAGCACCCAATCAGCCCCAGCATTTT. The V gene is TRBV6-2 or TRBV6-3, the J gene TRBJ1-5; tentatively, D is TRBD1 (5 bases). V was cut by 2 bases and J by 3 bases, with 11 bases left in between. This CDR3 contains 15 residues. From germline, CDR1 is MNHEY and CDR2 SVGEGT.

Worth noting for this clone: The same CDR3 can be traced to other DNA sequences in this sample. The CDR3: CASSLWGGNTEAFF. Written as DNA, the CDR3 is TGTGCCAGCAGTTTGTGGGGGGGGAACACTGAAGCTTTCTTT. The chain joins TRBV28 to TRBJ1-1; TRBD1 might be the D (5 bases). CDR1 MDHEN and CDR2 SYDVKM come from the germline V gene. V was pared by 3 bases and J by 1 base, with 9 bases between. This CDR3 spans 14 amino acids.

This clone was detected a few times. The chain carries TRBV28 and TRBJ2-5; TRBD1 is a possible D gene (6 bases). The germline gives CDR1 MDHEN, CDR2 SYDVKM. There are 14 residues in the CDR3. With 3 bases removed from V and 2 bases from J, the gap between germline ends came to 10 bases. CDR3 amino acids: CASSFGGSQETQYF. The CDR3 nucleotides read TGTGCCAGCAGTTTTGGGGGCTCTCAAGAGACCCAGTACTTC.

The rearrangement uses TRBV7-9 and TRBJ1-2; D possibly corresponds to TRBD1 (5 bases). V lost 1 base, J lost 4 bases, and 13 bases lay in between. Germline V lookup: CDR1 SEHNR, CDR2 FQNEAQ (reference sequence). The CDR3 has 15 amino acids. The DNA for the CDR3 is TGTGCCAGCAGCTTAGTAGATTGGACAACCTATGGCTACACCTTC. This sequence encodes CASSLVDWTTYGYTF.

This clone was picked up a small number of times. This rearrangement joins TRBV5-1 to TRBJ2-2; TRBD1 matches 7 bases. Trimming cost V 5 bases and J 6 bases; bases outside gene matches: 4. The CDR3 runs to 13 residues. Germline CDR1 is SGHRS and CDR2 is YFSETQ. Here the CDR3 reads CASSEGAPGELFF. CDR3 coding DNA: TGCGCCAGCAGTGAGGGGGCGCCCGGGGAGCTGTTTTTT.

V and J are TRBV7-2 and TRBJ2-5, with unresolved D. V shed 1 base and J shed 5 bases, with 11 bases lying between them. The germline CDR1 and CDR2 sequences are SGHTA and FQGNSA. This CDR3 has 14 amino acids. DNA of the CDR3: TGTGCCAGCAGCTTAGATGGGTTCGGGGAGACCCAGTACTTC. Translated: CASSLDGFGETQYF.

The rearrangement links TRBV6-6 to TRBJ2-7; the match to TRBD1 covers 10 bases. V trimming: 6 bases; J trimming: 9 bases; junction bases outside the gene matches: 8. Germline lookup yields CDR1 MNHNY and CDR2 SVGAGI (reference sequence). The CDR3 consists of 13 residues. The CDR3: CASSSDRGLAQYF. CDR3 DNA sequence: TGTGCCAGCAGCTCGGACAGGGGGTTGGCGCAGTACTTC.

The chain uses TRBV6-5 and TRBJ2-5; 8 nucleotides line up with TRBD1. V was clipped by 8 bases and J by 1 base; unmatched bases: 6. There are 14 residues in the CDR3. From germline, CDR1 is MNHEY and CDR2 SVGAGI. CDR3 nucleotide sequence: TGTGCCAGCGAAAGACAGGGGCCCCAAGAGACCCAGTACTTC. Its translation: CASERQGPQETQYF.

The CDR3 DNA reads TGCGCCAGCAGCGAACTCGCGGGACAGGGCTGGGAGACCCAGTACTTC. This encodes CASSELAGQGWETQYF. The J gene is TRBJ2-5, the V gene TRBV10-1, with 9 bases lining up with TRBD1. The CDR3 totals 16 residues. Looked up from germline, CDR1 is WNHNN and CDR2 is SYGVQD (reference sequence). The J segment lost 5 bases and the V segment lost 6 bases, leaving 13 bases of the junction unmatched.

A word on this clone: In the same sample, other DNA sequences code for this CDR3. V and J are TRBV5-6 and TRBJ1-5; D uncertain. Trimming pared 0 bases from V and 0 bases from J, leaving 10 bases between. Germline values: CDR1 SGHDT, CDR2 YYEEEE. The CDR3 has 16 residues. The CDR3 protein is CASSLDRGNSNQPQHF. The CDR3 DNA reads as TGTGCCAGCAGCTTGGATCGCGGGAATAGCAATCAGCCCCAGCATTTT. Full variable domain (outside the CDR3, taken from reference TRBV5-6 and TRBJ1-5): DAGVTQSPTHLIKTRGQQVTLRCSPKSGHDTVSWYQQALGQGPQFIFQYYEEEERQRGNFPDRFSGHQFPNYSSELNVNALLLGDSALYLCASSLDRGNSNQPQHFGDGTRLSIL.

The chain has TRBV28 and TRBJ1-2; no clear D. The CDR3 has 13 residues. Between the trimmed V and J ends, which lost 3 bases and 2 bases, there was a span of 7 bases. Germline CDR1 is MDHEN and CDR2 is SYDVKM. The CDR3 spells CASSLGDNYGYTF. The CDR3 nucleotides are TGTGCCAGCAGTTTGGGCGACAACTATGGCTACACCTTC.

The chain has TRBV5-5 and TRBJ1-1; D uncertain. The V end was cut by 4 bases, the J end by 5 bases, with 15 bases between. The CDR3 contains 14 residues. From germline, CDR1 is SGHKS and CDR2 YYEKEE (reference sequence). The CDR3 sequence is CASSVDAQRTEAFF. The CDR3 coding sequence is TGTGCCAGCAGCGTGGACGCCCAGAGGACTGAAGCTTTCTTT.

The chain is built from TRBV2 and TRBJ2-3; 7 bases align to TRBD1. V lost 6 bases to trimming and J lost 2 bases; unmatched junction nucleotides: 8. Germline-derived CDR1 and CDR2 are SNHLY and FYNNEI. CDR3 length: 15 residues. In DNA, the CDR3 is TGTGCCAGCAGCCGGCACGGGACAGTCACAGATACGCAGTATTTT. Its protein is CASSRHGTVTDTQYF.